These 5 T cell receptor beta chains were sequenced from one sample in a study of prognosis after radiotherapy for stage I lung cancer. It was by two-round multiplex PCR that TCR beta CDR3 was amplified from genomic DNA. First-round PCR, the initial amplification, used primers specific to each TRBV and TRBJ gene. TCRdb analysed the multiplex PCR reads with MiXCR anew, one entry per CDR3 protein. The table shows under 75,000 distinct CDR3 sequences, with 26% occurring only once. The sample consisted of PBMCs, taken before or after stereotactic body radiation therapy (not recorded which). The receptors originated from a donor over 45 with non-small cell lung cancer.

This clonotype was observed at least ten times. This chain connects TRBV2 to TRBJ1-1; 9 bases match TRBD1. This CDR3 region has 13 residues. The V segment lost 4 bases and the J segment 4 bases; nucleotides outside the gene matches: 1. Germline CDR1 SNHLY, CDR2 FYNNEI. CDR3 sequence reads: CASSGDRVTEAFF. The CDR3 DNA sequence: TGTGCCAGCAGTGGGGACAGGGTCACTGAAGCTTTCTTT.

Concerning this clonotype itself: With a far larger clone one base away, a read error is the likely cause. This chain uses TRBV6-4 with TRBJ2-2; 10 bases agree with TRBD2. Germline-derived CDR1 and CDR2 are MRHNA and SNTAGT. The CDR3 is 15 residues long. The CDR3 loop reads CASSSLAGATGVLFF. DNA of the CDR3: TGTGCCAGCAGTTCGCTAGCGGGGGCCACCGGGGTGCTGTTTTTT.

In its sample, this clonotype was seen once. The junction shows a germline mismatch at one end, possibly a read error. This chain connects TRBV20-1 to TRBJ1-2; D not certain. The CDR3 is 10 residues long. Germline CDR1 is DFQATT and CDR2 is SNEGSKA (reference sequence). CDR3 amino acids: CSGRSYGHTF. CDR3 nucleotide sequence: TGCAGTGGTAGAAGCTATGGCCACACCTTC.

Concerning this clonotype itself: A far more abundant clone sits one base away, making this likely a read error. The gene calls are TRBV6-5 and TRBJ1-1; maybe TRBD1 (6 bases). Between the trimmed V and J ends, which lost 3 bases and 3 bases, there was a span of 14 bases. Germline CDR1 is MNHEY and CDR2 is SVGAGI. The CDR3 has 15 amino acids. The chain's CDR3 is CASSYAGASDTEAFF. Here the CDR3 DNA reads TGTGCCAGCAGTTATGCGGGGGCAAGCGACACTGAAGCTTTCTTT.

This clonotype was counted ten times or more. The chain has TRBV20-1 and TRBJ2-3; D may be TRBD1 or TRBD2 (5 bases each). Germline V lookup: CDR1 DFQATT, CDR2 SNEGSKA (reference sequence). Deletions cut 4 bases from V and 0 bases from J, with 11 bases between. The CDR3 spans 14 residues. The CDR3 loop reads CSATDEGSTDTQYF. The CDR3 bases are TGCAGTGCTACAGACGAGGGGAGCACAGATACGCAGTATTTT.